This TCR beta chain emerged from a study of T cells in Graves' hyperthyroidism and ophthalmopathy. In germline, CDR1 is SQVTM, CDR2 ANQGSEA. V lost 6 bases, J lost 6 bases, and 14 bases lay in between. CDR3 length: 13 residues. Using RNA transcripts as the source, TCR beta CDR3 regions were amplified. HTBI primers were the set used in a first-round RT-PCR of the TCR CDR3. Via MiXCR, TCRdb re-called the multiplex PCR reads, giving one row per CDR3 protein. Among about 560,000 distinct CDR3 sequences listed, 16% were seen once. The sample holds many counts of this clonotype. Sequenced material: blood. The clonotype comes from a woman in her late teens or twenties with Graves' hyperthyroidism. The V call is TRBV29-1, the J call TRBJ1-4; a weak D match, TRBD1 (5 bases). As DNA, the CDR3 is TGCAGCGTCGGCCGGGACGGGTATGAAAAACTGTTTTTT. Its translation: CSVGRDGYEKLFF. Together with reference TRBV29-1 and TRBJ1-4, the CDR3 gives the full variable domain: SAVISQKPSRDICQRGTSLTIQCQVDSQVTMMFWYRQQPGQSLTLIATANQGSEATYESGFVIDKFPISRPNLTFSTLTVSNMSPEDSSIYLCSVGRDGYEKLFFGSGTQLSVL.